Listed below are T cell receptor beta chains from one sample, sequenced in a study of Graves' ophthalmopathy and Graves' hyperthyroidism. TCRdb called the multiplex PCR reads again in MiXCR, with one record for every CDR3 protein. The data hold 900,000 to 1,200,000 distinct CDR3 sequences, with less than 45% observed a single time. Sequenced: peripheral blood or thyroid tissue (not recorded which). These receptors came from an adult man with Graves' hyperthyroidism. The conserved cysteine and the conserved F or W are not part of the CDR3 here.

>TRBV10-3
AIPAQEAGTNTGELF
>TRBV15
ATSRDRLAGETQY
>TRBV10-3
AIRTGDSPLH
>TRBV2
ASKGYESEKLF
>TRBV20-1
SAPLQGARGAGYT
>TRBV29-1
SETSGTDTQY
>TRBV10-3
ATSERGGGSPLH
>TRBV12-3/TRBV12-4
ASSFGVYTEAF
>TRBV11-2
ASSWGRTGAYGYT
>TRBV7-9
ASGYPLVGGVEQY
>TRBV25-1
ASSGPRDDEQY
>TRBV11-1
ASSLIPGTGSYEQY
>TRBV5-5
ASSLQGVGNTIY
>TRBV11-2
ASSSISTSGGAGSSSTDTQY
>TRBV7-9
ASSLAKGFQEQY
>TRBV4-1
ASSQDKGALGETQY
>TRBV7-8
ASSLARAYEQY
>TRBV10-3
ASSYSAGLAGGETQY
>TRBV20-1
SASSRRYEQY
>TRBV12-3/TRBV12-4
ASSSSLTGELF
>TRBV25-1
ASSDAGGATQY
>TRBV19
ASSTGRLLQNSPLH
>TRBV7-2
ASSPVQGVEAF
>TRBV7-2
ASSPGGGRGHGQY
>TRBV12-3/TRBV12-4
ATRTTGDQPQH
>TRBV6-6
ASLREVQETQY
>TRBV19
ASSRKNRGRNQHQH
>TRBV7-8
ASNPTEVPEKLF
>TRBV11-2
ASSQPLPPGTDYEQY
>TRBV25-1
ASSETTAGGLSGANVLT
>TRBV12-3/TRBV12-4
ASSRTGMGYGYT
>TRBV12-3/TRBV12-4
ASSRRQGRTEAF
>TRBV7-8
ASIEQRPSGANVLT
>TRBV4-3
ASSQDLLNQETQY
>TRBV2
ASSEERVWNQPQH
>TRBV11-2
ASSLVDRVNYGYT
>TRBV9
ASSGSRTEAF
>TRBV7-2
ASTTEVRATQY
>TRBV4-1
ASSQDGTVPSREQY